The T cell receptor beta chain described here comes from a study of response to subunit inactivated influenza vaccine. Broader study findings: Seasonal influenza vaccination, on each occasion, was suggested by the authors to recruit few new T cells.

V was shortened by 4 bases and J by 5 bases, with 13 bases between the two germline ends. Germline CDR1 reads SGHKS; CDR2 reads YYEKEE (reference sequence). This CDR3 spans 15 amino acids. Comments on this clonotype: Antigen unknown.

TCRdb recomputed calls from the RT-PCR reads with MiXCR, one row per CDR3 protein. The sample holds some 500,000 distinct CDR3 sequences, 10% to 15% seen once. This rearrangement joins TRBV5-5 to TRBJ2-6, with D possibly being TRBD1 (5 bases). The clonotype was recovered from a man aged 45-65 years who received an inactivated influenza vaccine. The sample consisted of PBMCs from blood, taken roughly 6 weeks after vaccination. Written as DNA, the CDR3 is TGTGCCAGCAGCCTGGACAATACTTGGGCCAACGTCCTGACTTTC. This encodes CASSLDNTWANVLTF.